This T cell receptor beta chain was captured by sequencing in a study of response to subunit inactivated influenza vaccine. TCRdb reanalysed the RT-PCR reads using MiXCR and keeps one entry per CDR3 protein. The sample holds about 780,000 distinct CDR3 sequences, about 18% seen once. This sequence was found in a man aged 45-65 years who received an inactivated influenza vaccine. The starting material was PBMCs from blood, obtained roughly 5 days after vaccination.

CDR3 nucleotide sequence: TGTGCCAGCAGTCACCAGCCCTGGACTAGCGGAGACAATGAGCAGTTCTTC. Protein product: CASSHQPWTSGDNEQFF. The chain carries TRBV12-3 or TRBV12-4 and TRBJ2-1, with 10 bases aligning to TRBD2. J gave up 5 bases and V 5 bases, and 12 bases lay outside the gene matches. The CDR3 totals 17 residues.